This T cell receptor (beta chain) stems from a study of cytotoxic CD8 clonotypes in ibrutinib-treated CLL. Looking at the study overall: With a range of 6 to 36, the median treatment time before response samples were taken was approximately 11 months.

On this clone itself: The antigen is unknown.

Here immunoSEQ multiplex PCR was the method, and the copy in TCRdb shows in-frame clones only, minus some. The repertoire has tens of thousands of clones, roughly three quarters of them found once; the top ten carry about 4.8%. Study-level results: Samples from sustained-remission and progressing patients were taken at different times. Private clonotypes, not public ones, expanded at ibrutinib response.

Trimming left V 3 bases short and J 7 bases short, with 10 bases between. CDR3 size: 12 residues. Germline values: CDR1 LNHDA, CDR2 SQIVND (reference sequence). Material: PBMCs, obtained after 12 months of ibrutinib treatment. The rearrangement uses TRBV19 and TRBJ2-7; D might be TRBD2 (7 bases). This TCR was recovered from a human donor with chronic lymphocytic leukemia. The CDR3 spells CASSMGGPEQYF. CDR3 DNA: TGTGCCAGTAGTATGGGGGGGCCTGAGCAGTACTTC.